These 32 T cell receptor beta chains were all obtained from the same sample, sequenced in a study of cytomegalovirus exposure and HLA in healthy donors. The repertoire was sequenced with immunoSEQ multiplex PCR; TCRdb's copy has only in-frame clones and lacks some. The data show about 120,000 clones, 90% to 96% seen once. Sequenced: PBMCs. The source is a man between 18 and 29 years old in good health and CMV-seronegative.

The V gene is TRBV20-1, the J gene TRBJ2-7; the match to TRBD2 covers 7 bases. This CDR3 has 11 residues. V shed 5 bases and J 2 bases; nucleotides not matched to a gene: 0. Germline V CDR1 and CDR2: DFQATT, SNEGSKA (reference sequence). For the CDR3, the DNA is TGCAGTGCTCGGGGGGCCTACGAGCAGTACTTC. It specifies CSARGAYEQYF.

The V call is TRBV7-2, the J call TRBJ2-1; 7 positions agree with TRBD1. This CDR3 has 14 amino acids. The V and J ends lost 4 bases and 7 bases, in that order; junction bases with no gene match: 7. Germline V gene sequence: CDR1 SGHTA, CDR2 FQGNSA. CDR3 sequence reads: CASSSRQGRNEQFF. CDR3 DNA sequence: TGTGCCAGCAGCTCAAGACAGGGCAGGAATGAGCAGTTCTTC.

The rearrangement uses TRBV19 and TRBJ1-1; perhaps TRBD1 as D (6 bases). V lost 3 bases to trimming and J lost 6 bases, with 14 bases between them. CDR1 is LNHDA, CDR2 SQIVND, per germline (reference sequence). CDR3 length equals 14 residues. CDR3 in DNA: TGTGCCAGTAGTATCTCATCAGGGGTCGCTGAAGCTTTCTTT. Protein product: CASSISSGVAEAFF.

The V call is TRBV6-5, the J call TRBJ2-2; the D gene is possibly TRBD1 (6 bases). This CDR3 contains 12 residues. CDR1 is MNHEY and CDR2 is SVGAGI in the germline V gene. Trimming cost V 7 bases and J 5 bases, with 8 bases left between them. The CDR3 sequence is CASTRGTGELFF. CDR3 sequence (DNA): TGTGCCAGCACCAGGGGTACCGGGGAGCTGTTTTTT.

This clone showed up just once. This rearrangement joins TRBV5-8 to TRBJ2-7; 9 bases align to TRBD1. Germline lookup yields CDR1 SGHTS and CDR2 YDEGEE. V shed 4 bases and J 5 bases; nucleotides not matched to a gene: 4. The CDR3 length is 13 residues. The CDR3 here is CASSLDRGNEQYF. The CDR3 coding sequence is TGTGCCAGCAGCCTGGACAGGGGAAACGAGCAGTACTTC.

This chain connects TRBV7-2 to TRBJ2-1; 7 nucleotides match TRBD1. The CDR3 spans 17 residues. Germline CDR1 reads SGHTA; CDR2 reads FQGNSA. With V trimmed by 5 bases and J by 3 bases, 13 bases remained unmatched. CDR3 loop: CASSTLSWYRGYNEQFF. In DNA, the CDR3 is TGTGCCAGCAGCACTCTAAGTTGGTACAGGGGCTACAATGAGCAGTTCTTC.

V usage is TRBV11-3 and J usage is TRBJ2-7, with 7 bases aligning to TRBD2. Trimming removed 8 bases from V and 9 bases from J; junction bases left unmatched: 10. The CDR3 sequence is 12 residues long. Per germline, CDR1 SGHNT and CDR2 YENEEA. CDR3 nucleotides: TGTGCCAGCCAGGAGGCGAGCGGGACGCAGTACTTC. Its protein is CASQEASGTQYF.

The chain uses TRBV30 and TRBJ1-5; D remains unclear. With 4 bases removed from V and 11 bases from J, the gap between germline ends came to 18 bases. The CDR3 is 13 residues long. Germline loops: CDR1 GTSNPN, CDR2 SVGIG (reference sequence). The CDR3 spells CAWTGSTSRSQHF. Here the CDR3 DNA reads TGTGCCTGGACCGGGTCTACTAGCAGATCCCAGCATTTT.

The chain combines TRBV4-3 with TRBJ2-7, with a possible D match to TRBD2 (5 bases). V gave up 2 bases and J gave up 2 bases, with 13 bases separating them. The CDR3 runs 15 residues. Germline-derived CDR1 and CDR2 are LGHNA and YSLEER. CDR3 in amino acids: CASSQSYGVTYEQYF. CDR3 DNA: TGCGCCAGCAGCCAATCCTACGGGGTTACCTACGAGCAGTACTTC.

The rearrangement joins TRBV19 to TRBJ1-2; D remains unclear. The germline V and J ends were trimmed by 3 bases and 4 bases, with 12 bases remaining between them. This CDR3 spans 14 amino acids. The germline CDR1 and CDR2 sequences are LNHDA and SQIVND (reference sequence). For the CDR3, the DNA is TGTGCCAGTAGTATTACCCAGGATGTCTATGGCTACACCTTC. Translating it yields CASSITQDVYGYTF. Full variable domain (rest looked up from reference TRBV19 and TRBJ1-2): DGGITQSPKYLFRKEGQNVTLSCEQNLNHDAMYWYRQDPGQGLRLIYYSQIVNDFQKGDIAEGYSVSREKKESFPLTVTSAQKNPTAFYLCASSITQDVYGYTFGSGTRLTVV.

V is TRBV30 and J is TRBJ2-7, with 12 nucleotides matching TRBD1. The CDR3 consists of 13 residues. V was pared by 2 bases and J by 6 bases, with 2 bases of the junction left unmatched. CDR1 GTSNPN and CDR2 SVGIG come from the germline V gene (reference sequence). The CDR3 protein is CAWSSGQGAEQYF. The CDR3 DNA reads as TGTGCCTGGAGTTCGGGACAGGGGGCCGAGCAGTACTTC.

This chain uses TRBV18 with TRBJ2-5; TRBD2 matches 10 bases. V shed 6 bases and J 3 bases; nucleotides not matched to a gene: 7. This CDR3 has 15 residues. Germline V gene data show CDR1 as KGHSH and CDR2 as LQKENI. CDR3: CASSPGLAEKETQYF. The CDR3, as DNA: TGTGCCAGCTCCCCTGGACTAGCGGAGAAAGAGACCCAGTACTTC.

The chain employs TRBV27 and TRBJ2-3; the D gene is possibly TRBD1 (6 bases). The CDR3 contains 14 residues. V was cut by 6 bases and J by 2 bases, with 12 bases left in between. Germline CDR1 MNHEY, CDR2 SMNVEV (reference sequence). CDR3 residues: CASRITGYTDTQYF. The CDR3 DNA is TGTGCCAGCAGAATCACAGGGTACACAGATACGCAGTATTTT.

The chain joins TRBV19 to TRBJ1-1, with D tentatively TRBD1 (5 bases). This CDR3 spans 13 amino acids. Trimming removed 5 bases at V and 8 bases at J, with 15 bases between. The germline V gene encodes CDR1 LNHDA and CDR2 SQIVND (reference sequence). CDR3 DNA: TGTGCCAGTAGTGCTCAGGGAGGAGAGGAAGCTTTCTTT. It specifies CASSAQGGEEAFF.

As concerns this clone: The sample contains more than one DNA sequence encoding this CDR3. V is TRBV30 and J is TRBJ1-1; TRBD1 agrees at 8 bases. Trimming cost V 1 base and J 2 bases; bases outside gene matches: 3. This CDR3 contains 14 residues. Germline assignment: CDR1 GTSNPN and CDR2 SVGIG (reference sequence). CDR3 amino acids: CAWSAGQGNTEAFF. In nucleotides, the CDR3 is TGTGCCTGGAGTGCCGGACAGGGAAACACTGAAGCTTTCTTT.

The chain recombines TRBV5-1 with TRBJ2-5, with 15 positions matching TRBD2. This CDR3 contains 15 residues. J lost 11 bases, V lost 0 bases, and 5 bases had no gene match. Germline CDR1 SGHRS, CDR2 YFSETQ. CDR3 nucleotide sequence: TGCGCCAGCAGCTTGGCCGGGACTAGCGGGAGGTCGCAGTACTTC. Residues: CASSLAGTSGRSQYF.

This chain links TRBV28 with TRBJ1-1; 9 bases align to TRBD1. The V gene end was trimmed by 2 bases and the J gene end by 6 bases; junction bases not matched to a gene: 4. Germline lookup yields CDR1 MDHEN and CDR2 SYDVKM. This CDR3 is 14 amino acids long. Written as DNA, the CDR3 is TGTGCCAGCAGTTTAACAGGGGGCCGGGCTGAAGCTTTCTTT. Its protein product is CASSLTGGRAEAFF.

The chain joins TRBV7-2 to TRBJ2-7; TRBD2 agrees at 9 bases. Germline loops: CDR1 SGHTA, CDR2 FQGNSA. V gave up 5 bases and J gave up 7 bases; unmatched junction bases: 12. The CDR3 extends over 15 amino acids. The CDR3 DNA follows: TGTGCCAGCAGCCCCGGGGTAGCGGGAGTCGGTGAGCAGTACTTC. It translates to CASSPGVAGVGEQYF.

The chain has TRBV15 and TRBJ2-1; 8 positions agree with TRBD2. The CDR3 consists of 15 residues. After removal of 4 bases from V and 2 bases from J, the junction contained 4 bases not matched to a gene. The germline CDR1 and CDR2 sequences are LNHNV and YYDKDF (reference sequence). The CDR3 DNA reads TGTGCCACCAGCACAAGCGGGAGTCCCTACAATGAGCAGTTCTTC. It is translated as CATSTSGSPYNEQFF.

The chain couples TRBV27 to TRBJ2-7, with 9 bases lining up with TRBD2. The CDR3 is made up of 15 amino acids. V dropped 6 bases and J dropped 2; count of bases not matched to a gene: 8. Looked up from germline, CDR1 is MNHEY and CDR2 is SMNVEV (reference sequence). The CDR3 protein is CASSSSGVLTYEQYF. CDR3 nucleotide sequence: TGTGCCAGCAGCTCTAGCGGGGTTTTAACCTACGAGCAGTACTTC.

The genes are TRBV5-4 and TRBJ2-3; no reliable D call. Germline lookup yields CDR1 SGHNT and CDR2 YYREEE (reference sequence). This CDR3 is 11 amino acids long. The V gene lost 7 bases and the J gene lost 3 bases, with 6 bases spanning the gap. The CDR3 coding sequence is TGTGCCAGCGGGCGTACAGATACGCAGTATTTT. Its translation is CASGRTDTQYF.

V and J are TRBV28 and TRBJ1-5, with no clear D. Trimming cost V 8 bases and J 15 bases, with 14 bases left between them. There are 10 residues in the CDR3. Germline loops: CDR1 MDHEN, CDR2 SYDVKM. CDR3 DNA: TGTGCCAGCGGGTCAACCGGGAGGCATTTT. It is translated as CASGSTGRHF.

This sequence joins TRBV30 and TRBJ2-2, with 7 bases matching TRBD2. The CDR3 totals 13 residues. Germline V gives CDR1 GTSNPN, CDR2 SVGIG (reference sequence). V gave up 8 bases and J gave up 2 bases; unmatched junction bases: 5. The chain's CDR3 is CASGTFNTGELFF. CDR3 bases: TGTGCCAGCGGGACTTTCAACACCGGGGAGCTGTTTTTT.

This chain connects TRBV7-9 to TRBJ2-7, with D possibly being TRBD2 (7 bases). The CDR3 consists of 14 residues. V lost 2 bases and J lost 6, with 14 bases in between. In germline, CDR1 is SEHNR, CDR2 FQNEAQ (reference sequence). The CDR3 region has the DNA TGTGCCAGCAGCTTAAGGGGGGGCTCCCGCGAGCAGTACTTC. This codes for CASSLRGGSREQYF.

The rearrangement joins TRBV28 to TRBJ2-2; TRBD1 matches at 7 bases. Looked up from germline, CDR1 is MDHEN and CDR2 is SYDVKM. This CDR3 contains 16 residues. Unmatched junction bases numbered 11, after V lost 5 bases and J lost 5 bases. In nucleotides, the CDR3 is TGTGCCAGCAGTACCCTTACAGGGGAGTGGACCGGGGAGCTGTTTTTT. Translation: CASSTLTGEWTGELFF.

The chain couples TRBV20-1 to TRBJ1-2; no reliable D call. The V end lost 3 bases, the J end lost 3 bases, and 5 bases lay between the germline ends. The CDR3 has 11 amino acids. Germline CDR1 is DFQATT and CDR2 is SNEGSKA (reference sequence). CDR3 nucleotide sequence: TGCAGTGCTAGCCTAGACTATGGCTACACCTTC. Protein product: CSASLDYGYTF.

The V gene is TRBV30, the J gene TRBJ1-1, with TRBD1 as a possible D gene (5 bases). There are 13 residues in the CDR3. Per germline, CDR1 GTSNPN and CDR2 SVGIG (reference sequence). V lost 1 base to trimming and J lost 2 bases, with 8 bases between them. This chain's CDR3 is CAWSGDFNTEAFF. CDR3 bases: TGTGCCTGGAGTGGGGACTTTAACACTGAAGCTTTCTTT.

V is TRBV10-3 and J is TRBJ2-7; TRBD2 agrees at 7 bases. The germline CDR1 and CDR2 sequences are ENHRY and SYGVKD. V lost 0 bases and J lost 5; bases outside the gene matches: 19. This CDR3 has 19 amino acids. The CDR3 reads CAISESEERGVGLVNEQYF. The CDR3, as DNA: TGTGCCATCAGTGAGTCTGAGGAACGAGGAGTAGGACTAGTCAACGAGCAGTACTTC.

The chain recombines TRBV28 with TRBJ1-3; D perhaps matches TRBD1 (5 bases). The CDR3 contains 15 residues. Germline assignment: CDR1 MDHEN and CDR2 SYDVKM. Trimming removed 1 base at V and 2 bases at J, with 9 bases between. This chain's CDR3 is CASSLLQGAGNTIYF. As DNA, the CDR3 is TGTGCCAGCAGTTTATTGCAAGGGGCTGGAAACACCATATATTTT.

This clone occurred once. The CDR3 sequence: CASAMVTGATGELFF. As DNA, the CDR3 is TGCGCCAGCGCAATGGTTACAGGGGCCACCGGGGAGCTGTTTTTT. The chain uses TRBV10-2 and TRBJ2-2; 7 positions agree with TRBD1. The CDR3 runs to 15 residues. Trimming at V came to 8 bases and at J to 4 bases, leaving 10 bases not matched to a gene. Looked up from germline, CDR1 is WSHSY and CDR2 is SAAADI.

The chain carries TRBV5-1 and TRBJ2-3; D gene unclear. V was trimmed by 2 bases and J by 0 bases, leaving 7 bases between them. Germline-derived CDR1 and CDR2 are SGHRS and YFSETQ. The CDR3 is made up of 14 amino acids. This chain's CDR3 is CASSFDRSTDTQYF. CDR3 DNA: TGCGCCAGCAGCTTTGATCGGAGCACAGATACGCAGTATTTT. The whole variable domain, remainder taken from reference TRBV5-1 and TRBJ2-3, is KAGVTQTPRYLIKTRGQQVTLSCSPISGHRSVSWYQQTPGQGLQFLFEYFSETQRNKGNFPGRFSGRQFSNSRSEMNVSTLELGDSALYLCASSFDRSTDTQYFGPGTRLTVL.

The rearrangement links TRBV5-6 to TRBJ2-5; TRBD2 is a possible D gene (6 bases). The V gene lost 1 base and the J gene lost 5 bases, with 15 bases spanning the gap. Germline lookup yields CDR1 SGHDT and CDR2 YYEEEE. The CDR3 has 15 amino acids. Here the CDR3 DNA reads TGTGCCAGCAGCTTGATGTCGGGCGCGGGGGAGACCCAGTACTTC. It specifies CASSLMSGAGETQYF.